The next 27 T cell receptor beta chains were all read from a single sample in a study of blood T cell repertoires in COVID-19. Generated by immunoSEQ multiplex PCR, the TCRdb table keeps only in-frame clones and is missing some. The table lists tens of thousands of clones, roughly 80% of them singletons, with roughly 16% in the top ten. Sequencing was done on a sample of peripheral blood. Source of these receptors: an elderly man with active COVID-19.

The genes are TRBV5-4 and TRBJ1-6, with TRBD1 as a possible D gene (5 bases). V lost 4 bases, J lost 4 bases, and 12 bases lay in between. This CDR3 has 15 residues. Germline V gene sequence: CDR1 SGHNT, CDR2 YYREEE (reference sequence). The CDR3 loop is CASSDPEGYNSPLHF. CDR3 nucleotides: TGTGCCAGCAGCGACCCGGAGGGGTATAATTCACCCCTCCACTTT.

V and J are TRBV6-6 and TRBJ2-7; 9 nucleotides align to TRBD1. This CDR3 spans 14 amino acids. V lost 6 bases to trimming and J lost 1 base; unmatched junction nucleotides: 4. Germline values: CDR1 MNHNY, CDR2 SVGAGI (reference sequence). The CDR3 DNA reads as TGTGCCAGCAGACCGGGACAGGGATCCTACGAGCAGTACTTC. Residues: CASRPGQGSYEQYF.

The genes are TRBV6-2 or TRBV6-3 and TRBJ1-5, with D tentatively TRBD1 (5 bases). V shed 2 bases and J shed 7 bases, with 15 bases lying between them. The CDR3 contains 15 residues. The germline V gene encodes CDR1 MNHEY and CDR2 SVGEGT. DNA for the CDR3: TGTGCCAGCAGTTACACTCAGGGTTATGGGCAGCCCCAGCATTTT. Amino acid sequence: CASSYTQGYGQPQHF.

This rearrangement joins TRBV2 to TRBJ2-1; TRBD1 matches at 9 bases. V lost 8 bases, J lost 7 bases, and 9 bases stayed unmatched. This CDR3 spans 14 amino acids. Per germline, CDR1 SNHLY and CDR2 FYNNEI. CDR3 sequence: CASQEQGARNEQFF. Here the CDR3 DNA reads TGTGCCAGCCAGGAACAGGGGGCGCGGAATGAGCAGTTCTTC.

The V call is TRBV2, the J call TRBJ1-5; TRBD1 is a possible D gene (6 bases). Deletions cut 4 bases from V and 7 bases from J, with 14 bases between. Germline CDR1 reads SNHLY; CDR2 reads FYNNEI. This CDR3 is 14 amino acids long. The CDR3 sequence is CASSGQQGFQPQHF. The CDR3 DNA reads as TGTGCCAGCAGTGGCCAACAGGGATTCCAGCCCCAGCATTTT.

This chain connects TRBV7-2 to TRBJ2-7; 8 bases align to TRBD1. Germline V CDR1 and CDR2: SGHTA, FQGNSA. Trimming took 5 bases from V and 6 from J; bases not matched to a gene: 15. The CDR3 spans 16 residues. Here the CDR3 DNA reads TGTGCCAGCAGCCCCACACAAACCCGGGACAGGCGCGAGCAGTACTTC. Its translation is CASSPTQTRDRREQYF.

The CDR3 DNA sequence: TGTGCCAGCAGTTACTGGGCTGGAAGCGAGCAGTACTTC. Translated, it gives CASSYWAGSEQYF. V is TRBV6-2 or TRBV6-3 and J is TRBJ2-7; D is undetermined. Germline CDR1 MNHEY, CDR2 SVGEGT. V was pared by 1 base and J by 6 bases, with 10 bases between. The CDR3 consists of 13 residues.

The V gene is TRBV7-9, the J gene TRBJ2-7; 11 bases fit TRBD2. Per the germline V gene, CDR1 is SEHNR and CDR2 is FQNEAQ (reference sequence). Trimming took 6 bases from V and 4 from J; bases not matched to a gene: 2. The CDR3 sequence is 13 residues long. CDR3 sequence reads: CASRGTSGYEQYF. Written as DNA, the CDR3 is TGTGCCAGCAGAGGGACTAGCGGATACGAGCAGTACTTC.

This chain connects TRBV5-4 to TRBJ2-5; no clear D. The CDR3 spans 13 residues. The V gene's germline CDR1 is SGHNT and CDR2 YYREEE (reference sequence). V shed 4 bases and J shed 5 bases, with 12 bases lying between them. CDR3 DNA sequence: TGTGCCAGCAGCCCGTCTCCCGGTGAGACCCAGTACTTC. Its protein is CASSPSPGETQYF.

This clone was seen once. The chain couples TRBV9 to TRBJ1-1; tentative D call: TRBD1 (6 bases). The V and J ends lost 0 bases and 3 bases respectively, with 9 bases between them. The CDR3 covers 14 residues. Germline CDR1 reads SGDLS; CDR2 reads YYNGEE. The CDR3: CASSVEGQYTEAFF. The DNA of the CDR3 is TGTGCCAGCAGCGTAGAAGGACAGTACACTGAAGCTTTCTTT.

The chain has TRBV5-4 and TRBJ2-2; 9 bases are shared with TRBD1. Germline CDR1 is SGHNT and CDR2 is YYREEE (reference sequence). The CDR3 is made up of 16 amino acids. V was pared by 3 bases and J by 1 base, with 4 bases of the junction left unmatched. The CDR3 nucleotides read TGTGCCAGCAGCTACCCGGGACAGGGGAACACCGGGGAGCTGTTTTTT. As protein: CASSYPGQGNTGELFF.

The chain employs TRBV10-2 and TRBJ1-4, with TRBD1 identical over 9 bases. The CDR3 sequence is 15 residues long. V was clipped by 3 bases and J by 8 bases; unmatched bases: 7. Germline V CDR1 and CDR2: WSHSY, SAAADI. CDR3: CASSDNRGRGEKLFF. The CDR3 DNA reads TGCGCCAGCAGTGACAACAGGGGGCGAGGAGAAAAACTGTTTTTT.

The V call is TRBV25-1, the J call TRBJ2-7; 13 bases are shared with TRBD2. Per germline, CDR1 MGHDK and CDR2 SYGVNS. The CDR3 totals 13 residues. V shed 6 bases, J shed 12 bases, and the junction held 8 bases outside the gene matches. CDR3 nucleotides: TGTGCCAGCAGAGGACTAGCGGGAGCCGGTGTGTACTTC. Its protein product is CASRGLAGAGVYF.

The CDR3 reads CASSEGSGRSDEQFF. CDR3 coding DNA: TGTGCCAGCAGTGAGGGGAGCGGGAGGTCGGATGAGCAGTTCTTC. The rearrangement joins TRBV6-4 to TRBJ2-1; 9 bases are a match to TRBD2. Unmatched junction bases numbered 8, after V lost 3 bases and J lost 8 bases. CDR3 size: 15 residues. Germline V CDR1 and CDR2: MRHNA, SNTAGT.

The genes are TRBV6-5 and TRBJ2-7; D possibly corresponds to TRBD2 (7 bases). Germline V CDR1 and CDR2: MNHEY, SVGAGI. This CDR3 comprises 13 residues. The V end was cut by 9 bases, the J end by 6 bases, with 18 bases between. The CDR3 DNA reads TGTGCCAGTAGCACCCAGGGGAGGGTCGAGCAGTACTTC. Residues: CASSTQGRVEQYF.

CDR3 loop: CASSLTGGFGELFF. The CDR3 coding sequence is TGTGCCAGCAGCTTGACAGGGGGCTTCGGGGAGCTGTTTTTT. This sequence joins TRBV7-2 and TRBJ2-2; 10 nucleotides line up with TRBD1. Germline lookup yields CDR1 SGHTA and CDR2 FQGNSA. After removal of 3 bases from V and 7 bases from J, the junction contained 2 bases not matched to a gene. This CDR3 is 14 amino acids long.

The chain links TRBV14 to TRBJ2-1; D is unclear. The V and J ends lost 0 bases and 10 bases respectively, with 7 bases between them. Per the germline V gene, CDR1 is SGHDN and CDR2 is FVKESK. The CDR3 consists of 12 residues. The CDR3 nucleotides are TGTGCCAGCAGCCAAGAGAACACCGAGCAGTTCTTC. This translates into CASSQENTEQFF.

This clone is medium-sized by share. The genes are TRBV7-3 and TRBJ2-2; 8 nucleotides agree with TRBD2. This CDR3 region has 15 residues. The trim removed 5 bases at V and 1 base at J, leaving 3 bases unmatched. CDR1 SGHTA and CDR2 FQGTGA come from the germline V gene. CDR3 in amino acids: CASSPRGGNTGELFF. The CDR3 nucleotides are TGTGCCAGCAGCCCACGGGGGGGGAACACCGGGGAGCTGTTTTTT.

This sequence joins TRBV6-2 or TRBV6-3 and TRBJ2-3; 8 bases are shared with TRBD2. CDR1 and CDR2 (germline): MNHEY, SVGEGT. CDR3 length: 13 amino acids. Trimming removed 2 bases from V and 11 bases from J; junction bases left unmatched: 6. CDR3 residues: CASSYAGTRVQYF. Written as DNA, the CDR3 is TGTGCCAGCAGTTACGCCGGGACTAGAGTGCAGTATTTT.

The chain carries TRBV7-6 and TRBJ1-6, with no clear D. CDR1 is SGHVS, CDR2 FNYEAQ, per germline. The V gene lost 1 base and the J gene lost 9 bases, with 7 bases spanning the gap. The CDR3 consists of 13 residues. CDR3 in DNA: TGTGCCAGCAGCTTAGAGGCGGGTTCACCCCTCCACTTT. The encoded protein is CASSLEAGSPLHF. The whole variable domain, remainder taken from reference TRBV7-6 and TRBJ1-6, is GAGVSQSPRYKVTKRGQDVALRCDPISGHVSLYWYRQALGQGPEFLTYFNYEAQQDKSGLPNDRFSAERPEGSISTLTIQRTEQRDSAMYRCASSLEAGSPLHFGNGTRLTVT.

This chain joins TRBV19 and TRBJ2-1; 7 nucleotides align to TRBD1. CDR3 length: 15 amino acids. V shed 7 bases and J 0 bases; nucleotides not matched to a gene: 6. Germline-derived CDR1 and CDR2 are LNHDA and SQIVND (reference sequence). This chain's CDR3 is CASIPDRSSYNEQFF. The CDR3 nucleotides are TGTGCCAGTATCCCGGACAGGAGCTCCTACAATGAGCAGTTCTTC.

The J gene is TRBJ2-7, the V gene TRBV6-5, with a tentative D call TRBD1 (5 bases). Trimming shortened V by 6 bases and J by 7 bases, and 13 bases separated the two germline ends. This CDR3 comprises 12 residues. Germline V lookup: CDR1 MNHEY, CDR2 SVGAGI. The CDR3 DNA reads TGTGCCAGCAGGGACACCTCCTTTGAGCAGTACTTC. Its translation is CASRDTSFEQYF.

This clone was seen only once. This sequence joins TRBV27 and TRBJ2-2; D might be TRBD1 (6 bases). Trimming took off 8 bases at V and 7 bases at J, with 20 bases between the two ends. This CDR3 is built from 15 residues. Per the germline V gene, CDR1 is MNHEY and CDR2 is SMNVEV (reference sequence). The CDR3 reads CASGTSGERGGELFF. For the CDR3, the DNA is TGTGCCAGCGGTACCTCAGGGGAACGAGGCGGGGAGCTGTTTTTT.

The chain recombines TRBV5-1 with TRBJ1-2, with 7 bases lining up with TRBD1. Germline-derived CDR1 and CDR2 are SGHRS and YFSETQ. The junction had 11 bases not matched to a gene; V was cut back by 4 bases and J by 8 bases. This CDR3 comprises 14 residues. This CDR3 reads CASSPGQTRGGYTF. The CDR3, as DNA: TGCGCCAGCAGCCCGGGACAGACGAGGGGAGGCTACACCTTC.

This chain connects TRBV21-1 to TRBJ2-5; TRBD2, the D gene given by the table, was not confirmed from the DNA. TRBV21-1 is recorded as a pseudogene. The CDR3 is made up of 13 amino acids. CDR3 coding DNA: TGTGCCAGCGGCCGGGAGCAACAAGAGACCCAGTACTTC. Residues: CASGREQQETQYF.

This chain connects TRBV7-8 to TRBJ2-7; D is perhaps TRBD1 (6 bases). Germline CDR1 reads SGHVS; CDR2 reads FQNEAQ. The V end was cut by 5 bases, the J end by 1 base, with 18 bases between. CDR3 length equals 16 residues. The CDR3 region has the DNA TGTGCCAGCAGCCCAATAACAGGGTTTAATTCCTACGAGCAGTACTTC. Translation gives CASSPITGFNSYEQYF. The full variable domain, completed using reference TRBV7-8 and TRBJ2-7, is GAGVSQSPRYKVAKRGQDVALRCDPISGHVSLFWYQQALGQGPEFLTYFQNEAQLDKSGLPSDRFFAERPEGSVSTLKIQRTQQEDSAVYLCASSPITGFNSYEQYFGPGTRLTVT.

The chain uses TRBV5-1 and TRBJ2-1; perhaps TRBD2 as D (6 bases). Looked up from germline, CDR1 is SGHRS and CDR2 is YFSETQ. CDR3 length equals 14 residues. Trimming left V 7 bases short and J 6 bases short, with 17 bases between. This chain's CDR3 is CASRPALARNEQFF. DNA for the CDR3: TGCGCCAGCCGTCCCGCTCTAGCGCGCAATGAGCAGTTCTTC.